Described below is a single T cell receptor beta chain sequence and its context. The sample originates from a study of T-cell reconstitution after alpha-beta-depleted transplantation in children. This CDR3 has 15 amino acids. The V segment lost 9 bases and the J segment 7 bases; nucleotides outside the gene matches: 12. The germline V gene has CDR1 SGHRS and CDR2 YFSETQ. The library targeted TCRbeta and was prepared with unique molecular identifiers. TCRdb re-derived calls from the PCR reads in MiXCR, one entry per CDR3 protein. Of more than 450,000 distinct CDR3 sequences in the sample, 15% to 20% are singletons; the top ten hold 3.3%.

The specimen comprised PBMCs from the stem cell graft donor, sampled from the stem cell graft. The origin of this receptor is a human donor who donated a stem cell graft to a child with acute lymphoblastic leukemia. The V and J genes are TRBV5-1 and TRBJ2-1; TRBD2 aligns across 11 bases. Here the CDR3 reads CATSILAGEINEQFF. The CDR3 DNA follows: TGCGCCACCTCGATACTAGCGGGAGAGATAAATGAGCAGTTCTTC.